The next 21 T cell receptor beta chains were all read from a single sample in a study of blood T cell repertoires in COVID-19. Measured with immunoSEQ multiplex PCR; TCRdb has only the in-frame clones, and not every one. The table lists fewer than 40,000 clones, around 90% of them singletons. The sequenced material came from peripheral blood. Receptor source: a woman in her 70s with active COVID-19.

The rearrangement uses TRBV28 and TRBJ2-1, with no clear D. Trimming stripped 3 bases from V and 4 bases from J, with 7 bases between. Germline V CDR1 and CDR2: MDHEN, SYDVKM. The CDR3 runs to 13 residues. As DNA, the CDR3 is TGTGCCAGCAGTTTGGCGGCTTACAATGAGCAGTTCTTC. It encodes CASSLAAYNEQFF.

The chain couples TRBV20-1 to TRBJ2-5; TRBD2 matches 14 bases. CDR1 DFQATT and CDR2 SNEGSKA come from the germline V gene (reference sequence). Trimming at V came to 5 bases and at J to 4 bases, leaving 3 bases not matched to a gene. The CDR3 is 14 amino acids. This CDR3 is CSARGLAGGETQYF. The CDR3 nucleotides are TGCAGTGCTCGTGGACTAGCGGGGGGAGAGACCCAGTACTTC.

The chain combines TRBV7-2 with TRBJ2-1; 7 bases match TRBD2. Germline CDR1 and CDR2: SGHTA and FQGNSA. V was pared by 3 bases and J by 3 bases, with 5 bases of the junction left unmatched. This CDR3 has 15 residues. The CDR3 loop is CASSLGGGYYNEQFF. The CDR3 DNA reads as TGTGCCAGCAGCTTGGGCGGGGGATACTACAATGAGCAGTTCTTC.

CDR3 sequence reads: CASSVGGYEQYF. The CDR3, as DNA: TGTGCCAGCAGCGTAGGGGGCTACGAGCAGTACTTC. The V gene is TRBV27, the J gene TRBJ2-7; D may be TRBD1 (6 bases). The V and J ends lost 6 bases and 3 bases respectively, with 9 bases between them. There are 12 residues in the CDR3. Germline loops: CDR1 MNHEY, CDR2 SMNVEV (reference sequence).

This clone appeared a single time. The CDR3 DNA is TGTGCCAGCAGCCACAGCGGGGGGGCTTTCTACGAGCAGTACTTC. Its protein is CASSHSGGAFYEQYF. The chain employs TRBV3-1 (or the pseudogene TRBV3-2) and TRBJ2-7; 10 bases agree with TRBD2. V dropped 3 bases and J dropped 3; count of bases not matched to a gene: 5. Germline lookup yields CDR1 LGHDT and CDR2 YNNKEL (reference sequence). The CDR3 has 15 residues.

V gene TRBV10-3 combines with J gene TRBJ2-1; D may be TRBD1 (5 bases). V was clipped by 8 bases and J by 13 bases, with 15 bases between them. The CDR3 loop spans 11 amino acids. Germline CDR1 is ENHRY and CDR2 is SYGVKD. CDR3 sequence (DNA): TGTGCCATCCTTGACAGATACATCCAGTTCTTC. This codes for CAILDRYIQFF.

The chain uses TRBV28 and TRBJ1-1; TRBD1 agrees at 8 bases. This CDR3 comprises 16 residues. The V and J ends lost 6 bases and 0 bases, in that order; junction bases with no gene match: 9. Germline V lookup: CDR1 MDHEN, CDR2 SYDVKM. The DNA of the CDR3 is TGTGCCAGCAGGGAGACAGGGGAAGGAATGAACACTGAAGCTTTCTTT. Encoded protein: CASRETGEGMNTEAFF.

This clone has more than one count but fewer than ten. J is TRBJ2-1 and V is TRBV6-2 or TRBV6-3; no reliable D call. Per germline, CDR1 MNHEY and CDR2 SVGEGT. Trimming took 0 bases from V and 4 from J, leaving 13 bases between them. This CDR3 has 16 amino acids. The CDR3 DNA follows: TGTGCCAGCAGTTACTCGCGGATTTCTGGATACAATGAGCAGTTCTTC. It translates to CASSYSRISGYNEQFF.

The chain recombines TRBV4-2 with TRBJ2-5; no reliable D call. V gave up 0 bases and J gave up 5 bases, with 7 bases separating them. Germline values: CDR1 LGHNA, CDR2 YNFKEQ. This CDR3 is built from 13 residues. The CDR3 DNA is TGTGCCAGCAGCCAAGATCCATTTGAGACCCAGTACTTC. This translates into CASSQDPFETQYF.

The V gene is TRBV19, the J gene TRBJ1-1, with 11 nucleotides matching TRBD1. Germline CDR1 LNHDA, CDR2 SQIVND (reference sequence). This CDR3 has 13 amino acids. V lost 8 bases and J lost 4; bases outside the gene matches: 3. The CDR3 DNA reads as TGTGCCAGTGCGGGACAGGGGGTCACTGAAGCTTTCTTT. Encoded protein: CASAGQGVTEAFF.

The chain is built from TRBV19 and TRBJ1-4; D uncertain. The CDR3 extends over 15 amino acids. Trimming removed 5 bases at V and 7 bases at J, with 17 bases between. The germline gives CDR1 LNHDA, CDR2 SQIVND (reference sequence). CDR3 nucleotides: TGTGCCAGTAGTCCAACTCTCAATCCTGGTGAAAAACTGTTTTTT. Translation: CASSPTLNPGEKLFF.

V and J are TRBV7-9 and TRBJ1-2; 7 bases line up with TRBD1. The ends lost 5 bases at V and 7 bases at J; junction bases unmatched: 4. Germline CDR1 reads SEHNR; CDR2 reads FQNEAQ (reference sequence). The CDR3 runs 12 residues. The CDR3 is CASSRGQAGYTF. Written as DNA, the CDR3 is TGTGCCAGCAGCCGTGGACAGGCTGGCTACACCTTC.

The chain links TRBV4-1 to TRBJ1-1; the D gene is possibly TRBD1 (6 bases). There are 19 residues in the CDR3. The germline gives CDR1 MGHRA, CDR2 YSYEKL. V was pared by 0 bases and J by 0 bases, with 20 bases between. The CDR3 coding sequence is TGCGCCAGCAGCCAAGATAGGGGGACGGATCAAGGGGTGAACACTGAAGCTTTCTTT. Its protein is CASSQDRGTDQGVNTEAFF.

The chain employs TRBV5-6 and TRBJ2-3; possibly TRBD2 for D (6 bases). Germline assignment: CDR1 SGHDT and CDR2 YYEEEE. The CDR3 is 15 amino acids. Trimming shortened V by 4 bases and J by 2 bases, and 14 bases separated the two germline ends. CDR3: CASSEPGVTTDTQYF. In DNA form, the CDR3 reads TGTGCCAGCAGCGAACCGGGGGTAACCACAGATACGCAGTATTTT.

The chain recombines TRBV6-5 with TRBJ2-1; 10 bases are shared with TRBD2. Germline-derived CDR1 and CDR2 are MNHEY and SVGAGI. V was clipped by 6 bases and J by 2 bases; unmatched bases: 4. CDR3 size: 15 residues. CDR3 sequence: CASSLAGEPYNEQFF. The CDR3 bases are TGTGCCAGCAGCCTAGCGGGGGAGCCCTACAATGAGCAGTTCTTC.

This clone was counted a single time. V and J are TRBV7-3 and TRBJ2-1, with TRBD2 as a possible D gene (5 bases). Trimming pared 5 bases from V and 4 bases from J, leaving 9 bases between. This CDR3 has 13 amino acids. Germline CDR1 is SGHTA and CDR2 is FQGTGA. This CDR3 reads CASSAGDYNEQFF. The CDR3 DNA follows: TGTGCCAGCAGCGCCGGGGATTACAATGAGCAGTTCTTC.

This chain uses TRBV4-3 with TRBJ1-2; D is possibly TRBD1 (5 bases). CDR3 size: 18 residues. The V gene's germline CDR1 is LGHNA and CDR2 YSLEER. The V gene lost 0 bases and the J gene lost 2 bases, with 19 bases spanning the gap. Here the CDR3 reads CASSQDRMLGVQNYGYTF. The CDR3 DNA sequence: TGCGCCAGCAGCCAAGATCGTATGTTAGGGGTCCAAAACTATGGCTACACCTTC.

The chain has TRBV28 and TRBJ1-4; 8 bases line up with TRBD1. From germline, CDR1 is MDHEN and CDR2 SYDVKM. This CDR3 region has 15 residues. V gave up 5 bases and J gave up 8 bases; unmatched junction bases: 10. The CDR3 sequence is CASSPSTGEGEKLFF. The CDR3 DNA reads as TGTGCCAGCAGTCCCTCGACAGGGGAGGGAGAAAAACTGTTTTTT.

Here the CDR3 DNA reads TGTGCCAGCAGCCACGTAGACAGTTACACTGAAGCTTTCTTT. This codes for CASSHVDSYTEAFF. This rearrangement joins TRBV5-5 to TRBJ1-1; TRBD1 might be the D (5 bases). This CDR3 region has 14 residues. Trimming took off 4 bases at V and 3 bases at J, with 13 bases between the two ends. Germline CDR1 and CDR2: SGHKS and YYEKEE (reference sequence).

The chain links TRBV10-2 to TRBJ2-1; 9 bases match TRBD2. With V trimmed by 4 bases and J by 3 bases, 7 bases remained unmatched. Germline loops: CDR1 WSHSY, CDR2 SAAADI. This CDR3 comprises 16 residues. CDR3 amino acids: CASSGAGGPVYNEQFF. CDR3 nucleotides: TGCGCCAGCAGTGGCGCGGGGGGGCCGGTCTACAATGAGCAGTTCTTC.

The chain couples TRBV2 to TRBJ2-7; 8 bases are a match to TRBD2. This CDR3 is built from 14 residues. CDR1 is SNHLY and CDR2 is FYNNEI in the germline V gene. V lost 1 base and J lost 2; bases outside the gene matches: 1. This CDR3 is CASSEGGGTYEQYF. The CDR3 coding sequence is TGTGCCAGCAGTGAAGGCGGGGGGACCTACGAGCAGTACTTC.